This T cell receptor (beta chain) was recorded in a study of low-dose radiotherapy and immunotherapy resistance in tumors (dated by TCRdb to the early 2020s). For the study in its entirety: Cohort 1 received 0.5 Gy per fraction every 2 weeks, with a prescribed total PTV dose of 6.5 Gy. Eight patients were included in the translational analysis: three from the first dose cohort and the first five from the second dose cohort. Trial participants were not randomized into treatment groups. Starting on cycle 1 day 1, patients took 300 mg of aspirin by mouth once daily for four cycles. Patients were given nivolumab as a 240 mg flat dose every two weeks and ipilimumab at 1 mg/kg every six weeks, with both drugs delivered intravenously. Cohort 2 received 1 Gy per fraction every two weeks, with a total of 13 Gy over 26 weeks. Cyclophosphamide 200 mg/m2 was administered intravenously every two weeks, one day before each radiation and immunotherapy administration.

Per the publication, the time point label means: after trial treatment. The sample's treatment or condition label, in plain terms: LDRT plus nivolumab, ipilimumab, low-dose cyclophosphamide and aspirin (RACIN trial). The donors took part in RACIN, a single-arm, phase I, dose-escalation trial that combined nivolumab, ipilimumab, aspirin, low-dose cyclophosphamide and low-dose radiotherapy. To be eligible, a patient needed to have an advanced solid tumor that was TIL-negative. This clonotype showed up many times. Its antigen is not yet known. Qualities for individual bases were not recorded, and no much larger clone is one base off. Sequences SGHTA (CDR1) and FQGNSA (CDR2) are obtained from the germline V gene. The cysteine opens and the phenylalanine closes a CDR3 of 15 amino acids. Here the CDR3 DNA is all that survives: 45 bases in frame from base 1. After removal of 3 bases from V and 3 bases from J, the junction retains 3 bases not matched to a gene.

The sequencer listed for this sample is Illumina HiSeq 2500. First-strand cDNA was synthesized using Superscript III and a set of TRAV- and TRBV-specific primers, so that both TCRalpha and TCRbeta chains were covered. TCRs were amplified with Phusion for approximately 20 PCR cycles using a constant-region primer together with the adapter attached to the V primers. The isolated mRNA was amplified using the MessageAmp II aRNA Amplification Kit, with in vitro transcription performed for approximately 15 hours at 37 degrees C. The Dynabeads mRNA DIRECT Purification Kit was used to isolate the mRNA for TCR sequencing. Indexed Illumina adapters were added in a second Phusion PCR of 25 cycles, after which AMPure XP beads were used to purify the products. The authors' analysis ran thus. Using custom Perl scripts, TCR sequences that encoded the same protein were pooled, out-of-frame sequences were dropped, and the abundance of each clonotype was calculated. TCR sequences supported by only a single read were excluded from analysis. Among the metrics used to describe the repertoires were Shannon entropy, Gini index, clonality, richness, and the frequency of TCRs shared between repertoires. TCRdb trimmed the raw reads at Q25, called clones with MiXCR and kept productive beta chains. CDR3 protein sequences are deduplicated, and each keeps its most common genes and DNA. The V and J calls follow TCRdb's processing rather than the paper's. The sample table holds 60,000 or so distinct CDR3 sequences, of which about 23% were seen once. Clones ranked in the top ten supply approximately 7.2% of the sample.

This TCR derives from a male donor with prostate cancer. The chain joins TRBV7-2 to TRBJ2-1; TRBD2 aligns with 9 central bases. Here the sequenced sample was PBMCs, taken after low-dose radiotherapy plus immunotherapy. The DNA is TGTGCCAGCAGCTTGGATAGCGGGGGCTACAATGAGCAGTTCTTC. It translates to CASSLDSGGYNEQFF.